The 13 T cell receptor beta chains below were found in one sample sequenced in a study of early T cells in non-severe SARS-CoV-2 infection (TCRdb year 2021). Receptors were amplified or captured by 5' RACE. Reads for this sample came from a NextSeq 500. The public reads were quality trimmed at Q25 with fastp and then assembled into clones with MiXCR by TCRdb, keeping productive beta chains. Every entry covers one CDR3 protein and lists the most common genes and DNA from its rows. In all, the sample holds roughly 56,000 distinct CDR3 sequences, and approximately 9% of those were seen once. The ten largest clones add up to 1.2% of the sample. Sequenced: whole blood. These TCRs come from an adult who was a healthcare worker with PCR-confirmed SARS-CoV-2 infection or an uninfected control (not recorded which).

There are a few counts of this clonotype. CDR3 nucleotide sequence: TGTGCCAGCAGCCATAATAAAGGGTATTCCTACGAGCAGTACGTC. Its protein product is CASSHNKGYSYEQYV. V and J are TRBV14 and TRBJ2-7, with D unclear. Per the germline V gene, CDR1 is SGHDN and CDR2 is FVKESK. This CDR3 contains 15 residues. Between the trimmed V and J ends, which lost 3 bases and 1 base, there was a span of 13 bases.

Ten or more counts support this clonotype. The chain couples TRBV11-2 to TRBJ1-1; tentative D call: TRBD1 (6 bases). The CDR3 is 13 residues long. The V gene's germline CDR1 is SGHAT and CDR2 FQNNGV. Deletions cut 1 base from V and 5 bases from J, with 8 bases between. The CDR3 loop reads CASSLVQGTEAFF. In DNA form, the CDR3 reads TGTGCCAGCAGCTTAGTACAGGGTACTGAAGCTTTCTTT.

The table lists this clonotype with many counts. V gene TRBV6-5 combines with J gene TRBJ2-7; 11 bases match TRBD2. Germline V gives CDR1 MNHEY, CDR2 SVGAGI. The CDR3 has 14 amino acids. The V and J ends lost 4 bases and 3 bases, in that order; junction bases with no gene match: 2. CDR3 sequence (DNA): TGTGCCAGCAGTTTAACTAGCGGGGGCTACGAGCAGTACGTC. Amino acids: CASSLTSGGYEQYV.

The V gene is TRBV3-1, the J gene TRBJ2-1, with D possibly being TRBD2 (6 bases). The V gene's germline CDR1 is LGHDT and CDR2 YNNKEL (reference sequence). The CDR3 runs to 14 residues. V lost 1 base, J lost 11 bases, and 15 bases lay in between. The CDR3 spells CASSQGTTGRKQFF. As DNA, the CDR3 is TGTGCCAGCAGCCAAGGGACTACGGGCCGGAAGCAGTTCTTC.

This chain links TRBV6-5 with TRBJ1-5; 7 bases align to TRBD1. The CDR3 length is 20 residues. From germline, CDR1 is MNHEY and CDR2 SVGAGI. With 4 bases clipped from V and 2 bases from J, the junction kept 20 bases outside the gene matches. The CDR3 DNA reads as TGTGCCAGCAGTTTGCGAAACCAGGGGGGCGCAGGCAACCGCAATCAGCCCCAGCATTTT. Its protein product is CASSLRNQGGAGNRNQPQHF.

This clonotype showed up many times. The chain combines TRBV6-5 with TRBJ2-2, with D possibly matching TRBD2 (7 bases). The CDR3 contains 17 residues. V lost 0 bases, J lost 4 bases, and 15 bases lay in between. CDR1 MNHEY and CDR2 SVGAGI come from the germline V gene. CDR3 amino acids: CASSYSSPGGGTGELFF. CDR3 in DNA: TGTGCCAGCAGTTACTCTAGCCCGGGGGGCGGCACCGGGGAGCTGTTTTTT.

This clonotype was detected only a few times. V usage is TRBV6-1 and J usage is TRBJ2-3; D call uncertain. The germline V gene encodes CDR1 MNHNS and CDR2 SASEGT. V lost 1 base and J 1 base, leaving 6 bases between the germline ends. The CDR3 spans 14 residues. DNA of the CDR3: TGTGCCAGCAGTGAAGGACACGGCACAGATACGCAGTATTTT. Protein sequence: CASSEGHGTDTQYF.

This clonotype was counted many times. The rearrangement uses TRBV19 and TRBJ1-5; D remains unclear. Germline-derived CDR1 and CDR2 are LNHDA and SQIVND (reference sequence). This CDR3 has 14 amino acids. V was shortened by 4 bases and J by 0 bases, with 7 bases between the two germline ends. CDR3: CASSTTNSNQPQHF. CDR3 bases: TGTGCCAGTAGTACCACAAATAGCAATCAGCCCCAGCATTTT.

This clonotype appeared many times. This chain uses TRBV20-1 with TRBJ2-7; D is possibly TRBD1 (5 bases). Looked up from germline, CDR1 is DFQATT and CDR2 is SNEGSKA (reference sequence). V was clipped by 1 base and J by 5 bases, with 6 bases between them. This CDR3 spans 11 amino acids. CDR3 region: CSARAGNEQYV. CDR3 bases: TGCAGTGCTAGAGCAGGGAACGAGCAGTACGTC.

This clonotype was found a few times. The J gene is TRBJ1-2, the V gene TRBV7-2, with TRBD1 identical over 7 bases. CDR1 is SGHTA, CDR2 FQGNSA, per germline. CDR3 length: 17 residues. Losses at the gene ends were 1 base for V and 4 bases for J; bases not matched to a gene: 12. CDR3 DNA sequence: TGTGCCAGCAGCTTAGAAGTAGGGACAGCTAACATCTATGGCTACACCTTC. This gives the protein CASSLEVGTANIYGYTF.

This clonotype was seen a handful of times. The V call is TRBV13, the J call TRBJ2-1, with a possible D match to TRBD1 (6 bases). The V end lost 6 bases, the J end lost 5 bases, and 14 bases lay between the germline ends. Germline-derived CDR1 and CDR2 are PRHDT and FYEKMQ (reference sequence). The CDR3 has 14 residues. The CDR3 reads CASSLKQGHNEQFF. CDR3 in DNA: TGTGCCAGCAGTCTTAAACAGGGCCACAATGAGCAGTTCTTC.

This clonotype was detected a few times. The rearrangement uses TRBV3-1 and TRBJ2-1, with 13 bases lining up with TRBD2. The junction had 3 bases not matched to a gene; V was cut back by 1 base and J by 0 bases. The CDR3 length is 18 residues. Germline CDR1 reads LGHDT; CDR2 reads YNNKEL (reference sequence). CDR3 nucleotide sequence: TGTGCCAGCAGCCAAGCCTGGACTAGCGGGAGCTCCTACAATGAGCAGTTCTTC. Amino acids: CASSQAWTSGSSYNEQFF.

This clonotype was found many times. V and J are TRBV29-1 and TRBJ1-1, with D unclear. Germline-derived CDR1 and CDR2 are SQVTM and ANQGSEA. This CDR3 has 13 amino acids. Trimming cost V 7 bases and J 1 base, with 13 bases left between them. Written as DNA, the CDR3 is TGCAGCGCGAGGGAACAAGCGAACACTGAAGCTTTCTTT. Amino acids: CSAREQANTEAFF.